This T cell receptor beta chain is from a study of cytomegalovirus exposure and HLA in healthy donors. J was trimmed by 7 bases and V by 0 bases; bases with no gene match: 0. The CDR3 runs 15 residues. From germline, CDR1 is MNHNS and CDR2 SASEGT. On this clone: Antigen specificity is unknown.

Study conclusions and caveats: Researchers reported in a later analysis that a missense DCLRE1C variant was tied to TCR beta V- and J-gene trimming. Reports described diagnosis of cytomegalovirus status by the classifier as highly specific and sensitive.

The PCR was carried out with 60 Vbeta primers and 13 Jbeta primers. Using immunoSEQ multiplex PCR, the repertoire was profiled, and TCRdb retains in-frame clones only, with some absent. The sample consists of about 140,000 clones, 75% of them appearing once. The V and J genes are TRBV6-1 and TRBJ1-6; 10 bases agree with TRBD1. The specimen sequenced was PBMCs. The TCR originated in a man younger than 35 in good health and CMV-seropositive. The CDR3 spells CASSEATGGNSPLHF. CDR3 DNA: TGTGCCAGCAGTGAAGCGACAGGGGGCAATTCACCCCTCCACTTT.